This T cell receptor (beta chain) was recovered during a study of cytomegalovirus exposure and HLA in healthy donors. V lost 7 bases and J lost 9, with 25 bases in between. The CDR3 runs to 14 residues. The germline gives CDR1 SQVTM, CDR2 ANQGSEA. Regarding this clone: This same CDR3 is encoded by further DNA sequences in the sample.

Primers included in the PCR were 60 Vbeta and 13 Jbeta primers. This table comes from immunoSEQ multiplex PCR, and its TCRdb copy is limited to in-frame clones, with some not included. Recorded for this sample: around 36,000 clones. The chain is built from TRBV29-1 and TRBJ2-7; D is possibly TRBD1 (8 bases). Sequences were obtained from PBMCs. This receptor was taken from a woman aged 25 to 39 in good health and CMV-seropositive. Here the CDR3 reads CSARGQGGDLGQYF. The CDR3 DNA sequence: TGCAGCGCCAGGGGGCAGGGAGGGGATTTAGGGCAGTACTTC.